These 24 T cell receptor beta chains share one sample of origin, sequenced in a study of T cells after posttransplantation cyclophosphamide. Clones were read by immunoSEQ multiplex PCR, and TCRdb kept only the in-frame ones, dropping some. Listed for the sample are 30,000 or so clones, none seen a single time. Sequencing was performed on PBMCs. The receptor source for this set is an older woman in good health, CMV-negative, and a related stem cell transplant donor.

This clone showed up many times. One junction end does not reproduce the germline sequence, and a read error may be involved. The rearrangement links TRBV4-3 to TRBJ2-1; TRBD2 is a possible D gene (8 bases). From germline, CDR1 is LGHNA and CDR2 YSLEER. This CDR3 has 13 amino acids. The CDR3 DNA follows: TGCGCCAGCAGCCAAGATCGGGAGGGGGCAAGAGTCTTC. Amino acid sequence: CASSQDREGARVF.

This clone has a count of ten or more. The rearrangement uses TRBV2 and TRBJ2-7, with 7 positions matching TRBD2. The V gene's germline CDR1 is SNHLY and CDR2 FYNNEI. The CDR3 loop spans 14 amino acids. J gave up 1 base and V 2 bases, and 2 bases lay outside the gene matches. In DNA, the CDR3 is TGTGCCAGCAGTGAACAGGGAGGGTCCTACGAGCAGTACTTC. Amino acids: CASSEQGGSYEQYF.

At least ten counts were recorded for this clone. The chain links TRBV7-2 to TRBJ2-5, with TRBD2 matching 12 bases. This CDR3 contains 15 residues. The V gene's germline CDR1 is SGHTA and CDR2 FQGNSA. With V trimmed by 5 bases and J by 2 bases, 3 bases remained unmatched. This chain's CDR3 is CASSLGLAGQETQYF. The CDR3 coding sequence is TGTGCCAGCAGCCTCGGACTAGCGGGGCAAGAGACCCAGTACTTC.

V is TRBV14 and J is TRBJ2-7; a possible D gene is TRBD2 (6 bases). Germline V gene lookup returns CDR1 SGHDN and CDR2 FVKESK. The CDR3 totals 20 residues. Between the trimmed V and J ends, which lost 3 bases and 8 bases, there was a span of 35 bases. The CDR3: CASSHPAGSRRGGSSDQQYF. DNA for the CDR3: TGTGCCAGCAGCCACCCGGCGGGATCAAGGAGAGGAGGCAGCTCGGACCAGCAGTACTTC.

There are a few counts of this clone. The gene calls are TRBV9 and TRBJ2-5; 15 nucleotides align to TRBD2. This CDR3 spans 17 amino acids. Trimming removed 4 bases from V and 1 base from J; junction bases left unmatched: 5. The germline CDR1 and CDR2 sequences are SGDLS and YYNGEE. The CDR3 nucleotides read TGTGCCAGCAGCACCGGGACTAGCGGGAGGTTCCAAGAGACCCAGTACTTC. This gives the protein CASSTGTSGRFQETQYF.

This clone was detected ten times or more. The CDR3 DNA reads TGTGCCAGCAGTTCGGGACAGCTCGCTCCCTACGAGCAGTACTTC. Protein product: CASSSGQLAPYEQYF. The genes are TRBV12-3 or TRBV12-4 and TRBJ2-7; 7 bases line up with TRBD1. The CDR3 is 15 residues long. The V gene end was trimmed by 4 bases and the J gene end by 2 bases; junction bases not matched to a gene: 8.

This clone was seen ten or more times. The rearrangement links TRBV4-1 to TRBJ2-7; 7 bases match TRBD2. V gave up 2 bases and J gave up 3 bases; unmatched junction bases: 1. The CDR3 consists of 13 residues. CDR1 is MGHRA and CDR2 is YSYEKL in the germline V gene. In nucleotides, the CDR3 is TGCGCCAGCAGCCAAAGGACTAGCTACGAGCAGTACTTC. Protein: CASSQRTSYEQYF.

In its sample, this clone was seen many times. The CDR3 DNA reads TGTGCCAGCAGTTTAGATCAGAGGACTGCAACCTACGAGCAGTACTTC. This codes for CASSLDQRTATYEQYF. This rearrangement joins TRBV28 to TRBJ2-7; D may be TRBD2 (5 bases). Germline CDR1 and CDR2: MDHEN and SYDVKM. The CDR3 runs to 16 residues. V shed 2 bases and J shed 2 bases, with 16 bases lying between them.

This clone was seen repeatedly, ten times or more. CDR3 in amino acids: CASSEDGRETEAFF. CDR3 nucleotides: TGTGCCAGCAGTGAAGATGGCAGGGAAACTGAAGCTTTCTTT. This chain uses TRBV6-1 with TRBJ1-1, with D perhaps matching TRBD1 (5 bases). V lost 1 base and J lost 5, with 11 bases in between. This CDR3 has 14 amino acids. Germline lookup yields CDR1 MNHNS and CDR2 SASEGT.

This clone appeared many times. The genes are TRBV7-8 and TRBJ2-7, with TRBD1 identical over 8 bases. The CDR3 loop spans 15 amino acids. Germline assignment: CDR1 SGHVS and CDR2 FQNEAQ. V shed 5 bases and J 1 base; nucleotides not matched to a gene: 7. This chain's CDR3 is CASSAGTGWSYEQYF. DNA for the CDR3: TGTGCCAGCAGCGCCGGGACAGGTTGGTCCTACGAGCAGTACTTC.

This clone was picked up many times. CDR3 sequence: CASSSRRGTGNEQFF. In nucleotides, the CDR3 is TGTGCCAGCAGTTCACGGCGGGGGACGGGGAATGAGCAGTTCTTC. The gene calls are TRBV6-6 and TRBJ2-1, with TRBD2 identical over 7 bases. Trimming cost V 4 bases and J 7 bases; bases outside gene matches: 10. The CDR3 consists of 15 residues. From germline, CDR1 is MNHNY and CDR2 SVGAGI (reference sequence).

V usage is TRBV15 and J usage is TRBJ1-1; D is possibly TRBD1 (6 bases). V was cut by 7 bases and J by 1 base, with 16 bases left in between. CDR3 size: 15 residues. Germline lookup yields CDR1 LNHNV and CDR2 YYDKDF (reference sequence). This CDR3 is CATTPVGGQNTEAFF. Here the CDR3 DNA reads TGTGCCACCACCCCCGTAGGGGGACAGAACACTGAAGCTTTCTTT.

The gene calls are TRBV27 and TRBJ2-3; D remains unclear. CDR3 length equals 18 residues. Trimming shortened V by 6 bases and J by 0 bases, and 22 bases separated the two germline ends. Germline CDR1 and CDR2: MNHEY and SMNVEV (reference sequence). DNA for the CDR3: TGTGCCAGCAGCCTCCTGTTATCTTCCTCAACTAGCACAGATACGCAGTATTTT. Residues: CASSLLLSSSTSTDTQYF.

This clone was recorded at least ten times. The V and J genes are TRBV18 and TRBJ2-7; D might be TRBD1 (5 bases). The CDR3 has 13 residues. CDR1 is KGHSH and CDR2 is LQKENI in the germline V gene. Trimming removed 1 base at V and 6 bases at J, with 10 bases between. The CDR3, as DNA: TGTGCCAGCTCACCACTGGGCAGGGCCGAGCAGTACTTC. This codes for CASSPLGRAEQYF.

The table lists this clone with many counts. The V and J genes are TRBV7-9 and TRBJ2-3; possibly TRBD1 or TRBD2 for D (5 bases each). This CDR3 comprises 15 residues. Trimming cost V 0 bases and J 8 bases, with 15 bases left between them. Germline CDR1 reads SEHNR; CDR2 reads FQNEAQ (reference sequence). The CDR3: CASSLARGLVGTQYF. The DNA of the CDR3 is TGTGCCAGCAGCTTAGCGAGGGGCCTAGTGGGTACGCAGTATTTT.

This clone was counted at least ten times. The chain links TRBV28 to TRBJ1-4; possibly TRBD1 for D (6 bases). The V and J ends lost 3 bases and 6 bases respectively, with 11 bases between them. The CDR3 is made up of 14 amino acids. Germline CDR1 and CDR2: MDHEN and SYDVKM. The CDR3 DNA follows: TGTGCCAGCAGTTTTCCCCGACAGGATGAAAAACTGTTTTTT. Its protein product is CASSFPRQDEKLFF. Drawing the rest from reference TRBV28 and TRBJ1-4, the complete variable domain is DVKVTQSSRYLVKRTGEKVFLECVQDMDHENMFWYRQDPGLGLRLIYFSYDVKMKEKGDIPEGYSVSREKKERFSLILESASTNQTSMYLCASSFPRQDEKLFFGSGTQLSVL.

This clone was seen many times. The chain employs TRBV5-1 and TRBJ1-5; TRBD1 matches 7 bases. This CDR3 has 14 amino acids. The J segment lost 9 bases and the V segment lost 4 bases, leaving 10 bases of the junction unmatched. Germline CDR1 and CDR2: SGHRS and YFSETQ. CDR3 loop: CASSMGTEPGPQHF. For the CDR3, the DNA is TGCGCCAGCAGCATGGGGACAGAGCCGGGGCCCCAGCATTTT.

This clone was seen repeatedly, ten times or more. The CDR3: CASSPRGDGTGELFF. Here the CDR3 DNA reads TGTGCCAGCTCACCACGAGGGGATGGCACCGGGGAGCTGTTTTTT. This chain links TRBV18 with TRBJ2-2, with D perhaps being TRBD1 or TRBD2 (5 bases each). The germline V gene has CDR1 KGHSH and CDR2 LQKENI. CDR3 length equals 15 residues. Trimming stripped 1 base from V and 4 bases from J, with 10 bases between.

The sample holds many counts of this clone. The chain links TRBV19 to TRBJ2-7, with D tentatively TRBD1 (5 bases). Germline CDR1 and CDR2: LNHDA and SQIVND (reference sequence). The CDR3 runs 14 residues. V gave up 5 bases and J gave up 2 bases, with 13 bases separating them. This CDR3 reads CASSFQGSTYEQYF. CDR3 nucleotide sequence: TGTGCCAGTAGTTTCCAGGGATCCACCTACGAGCAGTACTTC. The variable domain in full, with the rest retrieved from reference TRBV19 and TRBJ2-7, is DGGITQSPKYLFRKEGQNVTLSCEQNLNHDAMYWYRQDPGQGLRLIYYSQIVNDFQKGDIAEGYSVSREKKESFPLTVTSAQKNPTAFYLCASSFQGSTYEQYFGPGTRLTVT.

In its sample, this clone was seen a few times. At one boundary the junction diverges from the germline segment, which might be a read error. The genes are TRBV12-3 or TRBV12-4 and TRBJ2-1; 9 bases match TRBD2. The CDR3 totals 15 residues. The DNA of the CDR3 is TGTGCCAGCAGTTTTCGTGGACTAGCGTACAGTGAGCAGTTCTTC. The encoded protein is CASSFRGLAYSEQFF.

This rearrangement joins TRBV30 to TRBJ2-1; possible D gene TRBD1, 5 bases. The V gene's germline CDR1 is GTSNPN and CDR2 SVGIG (reference sequence). This CDR3 region has 14 residues. V was clipped by 3 bases and J by 0 bases, with 9 bases between them. The CDR3 nucleotides read TGTGCCTGGAGCCTGACAGACTCCTACAATGAGCAGTTCTTC. The encoded protein is CAWSLTDSYNEQFF.

This clone has at least ten counts. V and J are TRBV23-1 and TRBJ2-3; a weak D match, TRBD2 (6 bases). Being an ORF, TRBV23-1 has a function that is uncertain. V shed 2 bases and J shed 6 bases, with 27 bases lying between them. The CDR3 covers 19 residues. CDR3 region: CASSQRENAGQLRWDTQYF. As DNA, the CDR3 is TGCGCCAGCAGTCAACGGGAGAACGCGGGCCAGCTGCGATGGGATACGCAGTATTTT.

In its sample, this clone was seen a few times. The gene calls are TRBV11-3 and TRBJ1-5; D may be TRBD1 (5 bases). Germline CDR1 reads SGHNT; CDR2 reads YENEEA. This CDR3 region has 18 residues. Trimming removed 0 bases at V and 2 bases at J, with 17 bases between. The CDR3 region has the DNA TGTGCCAGCAGCTTAGATCTTCTGGGGGGTAGGGGCAATCAGCCCCAGCATTTT. This gives the protein CASSLDLLGGRGNQPQHF.

This clone was seen repeatedly, ten times or more. The chain uses TRBV6-2 or TRBV6-3 and TRBJ1-1; 7 bases are shared with TRBD1. Trimming removed 6 bases from V and 5 bases from J; junction bases left unmatched: 9. CDR1 and CDR2 from the germline V gene are MNHEY and SVGEGT. CDR3 length equals 14 residues. The CDR3 reads CASSPRRGRTEAFF. The CDR3 nucleotides are TGTGCCAGCAGCCCGAGAAGGGGGCGGACTGAAGCTTTCTTT.